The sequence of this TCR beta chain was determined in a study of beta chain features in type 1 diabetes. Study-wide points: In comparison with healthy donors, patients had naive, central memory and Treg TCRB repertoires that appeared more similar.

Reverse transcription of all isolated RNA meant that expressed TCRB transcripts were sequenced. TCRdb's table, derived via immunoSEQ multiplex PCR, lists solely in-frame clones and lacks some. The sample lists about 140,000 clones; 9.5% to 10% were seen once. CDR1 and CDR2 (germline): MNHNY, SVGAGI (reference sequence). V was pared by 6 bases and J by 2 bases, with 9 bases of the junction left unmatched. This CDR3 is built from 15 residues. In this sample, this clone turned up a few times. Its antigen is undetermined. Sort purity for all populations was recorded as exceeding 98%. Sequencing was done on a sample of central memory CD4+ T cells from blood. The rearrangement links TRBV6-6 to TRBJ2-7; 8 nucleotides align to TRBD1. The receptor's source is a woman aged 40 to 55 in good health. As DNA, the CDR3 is TGTGCCAGCAGAGTAAGTGGACAGGGCCCCTACGAGCAGTACTTC. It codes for CASRVSGQGPYEQYF.